A selection of T cell receptor beta chains follows, all from one sample in a study of cytomegalovirus exposure and HLA in healthy donors. TCRdb's table, derived via immunoSEQ multiplex PCR, lists solely in-frame clones and lacks some. The table has some 150,000 clones, 60% to 85% seen once. Sequenced material: PBMCs. Receptors originate from a young man in good health and CMV-seronegative. Both conserved end residues are part of each CDR3. D genes are given only for firm matches. Only some rows state a clone size, as once, few, many or a class for expanded clones.

clone size	D gene	V gene	J gene	CDR3 DNA	CDR3 protein
.	.	TRBV18	TRBJ2-2	TGTGCCAGCTCACCATCCGTACTGCCGAACACCGGGGAGCTGTTTTTT	CASSPSVLPNTGELFF
.	TRBD1	TRBV28	TRBJ2-5	TGTGCCAGCAGTTTCCCGGACAGGGGGCTGGGGGAGACCCAGTACTTC	CASSFPDRGLGETQYF
.	.	TRBV6-6	TRBJ1-1	TGTGCCACGAAGACCTCCGGTGGGCAGGGGAACACTGAAGCTTTCTTT	CATKTSGGQGNTEAFF
.	TRBD2	TRBV7-2	TRBJ2-2	TGTGCCAGCAGCTTTCTAGCGGTTTACACCGGGGAGCTGTTTTTT	CASSFLAVYTGELFF
.	.	TRBV28	TRBJ2-7	TGTGCCAGCAGTAACAGGGTAACCTACGAGCAGTACTTC	CASSNRVTYEQYF
.	.	TRBV6-6	TRBJ1-5	TGTGCCAGCAGTCTCCTCGGGGATTTCCAGCATTTT	CASSLLGDFQHF
.	.	TRBV7-9	TRBJ2-5	TGTTCCAGCAGCCCGAGGTACTTC	CSSSPRYF
.	TRBD1	TRBV9	TRBJ2-2	TGTGCCAGCAGCGTGGGTCCCGGGACAGGGGCGCACGATCCCGGGGAGCTGTTTTTT	CASSVGPGTGAHDPGELFF
.	.	TRBV5-8	TRBJ1-4	TGTGCCAGCAGCGGGAGGCACGGACTAAATGAAAAACTGTTTTTT	CASSGRHGLNEKLFF
.	.	TRBV7-9	TRBJ2-5	TGTGCCAGCCTCCGAGGGTTGCAAGAGACCCAGTACTTC	CASLRGLQETQYF
.	TRBD1	TRBV18	TRBJ1-1	TGTGCCAGCTCACTAGGACAGGGTTTTTCTCGTGAAGCTTTCTTT	CASSLGQGFSREAFF
few	.	TRBV28	TRBJ2-7	TGTGCCAGCAGTCCTCGCGGGCAGGGGATCGACGAGCAGTACTTC	CASSPRGQGIDEQYF
.	TRBD2	TRBV12-5	TRBJ2-1	TGTGCTAGTGGGCTCACGGGACTAGCGGGGGGTGAGCAGTTCTTC	CASGLTGLAGGEQFF
.	.	TRBV15	TRBJ2-6	TGTGCCACCAGCAGAGGGAGGGGCACTGGGGCCAACGTCCTGACTTTC	CATSRGRGTGANVLTF
few	.	TRBV6-5	TRBJ1-1	TGTGCCAGCAGTTACGGGCAGGCGAAGAGCACTGAAGCTTTCTTT	CASSYGQAKSTEAFF
.	.	TRBV5-1	TRBJ2-1	TGCGCCAGCAGCTTGGGACAGATCTCCGATGAGCAGTTCTTC	CASSLGQISDEQFF